The following is a TCR beta chain sequence with its context. The germline CDR1 and CDR2 sequences are SGHNT and YYREEE (reference sequence). This CDR3 is 15 amino acids long. The V gene end was trimmed by 0 bases and the J gene end by 3 bases; junction bases not matched to a gene: 1. Data came from immunoSEQ multiplex PCR; TCRdb stores just in-frame clones and leaves some out. Found here are more than 300,000 clones, more than 70% of them singletons; the top ten hold roughly 1.9%. This specimen belongs to a study of Ad26.COV2.S vaccination and SARS-CoV-2 variants. The treatment here: some 20 received Ad26.COV2.S at low or high dose, single or two shots; roughly five received placebo; per-sample allocation not given. Collection of the samples took place on day 63 after the first injection of vaccine or placebo.

This TCR was recovered from a person between 18 and 60 years old who received the Ad26.COV2.S COVID-19 vaccine or a placebo. The chain is built from TRBV5-4 and TRBJ2-7, with TRBD1 matching 12 bases. This specimen consisted of peripheral blood, obtained in a trial of Ad26.COV2.S vaccine versus placebo. The CDR3: CASSLGDRGRYEQYF. The CDR3 nucleotides are TGTGCCAGCAGCTTGGGGGACAGGGGGCGCTACGAGCAGTACTTC.